This TCR beta chain was captured in a study of CD8+CD57+ T cells in acquired aplastic anemia. Study context: Each DNA sample taken from sorted CD4+ and CD8+ cells came to 2.5 to 4 ug on average. Whole-study results and caveats: Shared by patients and controls, just under 30 CD8+ CDR3s were abundant in patients.

This clonotype has a single count. What it binds is unknown. At one of its ends the junction is not consistent with the germline gene, which may arise from a read error. The use of genomic DNA as template underpinned the TCR beta VDJ and CDR3 profiling. TCRdb processed the reads anew with MiXCR; each CDR3 protein has one entry. The data contain approximately 260,000 distinct CDR3 sequences, roughly 82% of them seen just once; the ten biggest clones take up 42%. The CDR3 length is 14 residues. In germline, CDR1 is SGHTA, CDR2 FQGNSA. Selection for sequencing was limited to patients who had shown CD8+CD57+ cell expansion by flow cytometry. The patients, all of them, had severe acquired aplastic anemia. Patients were therapy-naive when their blood was sampled.

The clonotype comes from a human donor with aplastic anemia. The sequenced material came from sorted CD4+, CD8+, or CD8+CD57+ T cells (not recorded which) from PBMCs. The rearrangement joins TRBV7-2 to TRBJ2-3, with D possibly matching TRBD2 (6 bases). This chain's CDR3 is CASSLAGGHDPQSF. CDR3 in DNA: TGTGCCAGCAGCTTAGCGGGAGGTCATGATCCGCAGTCCTTT.